This T cell receptor beta chain was found in a study of CD8 T cells in Susac syndrome. Study as a whole: Treatment at blood withdrawal was none, corticosteroids, or intravenous immunoglobulin alone in Susac syndrome patients.

RNA was extracted with the RNeasy kit, and a quantity of about 0.45 to 1 ug was reverse transcribed using random hexamers. MiXCR, applied by TCRdb to the immunoSEQ multiplex PCR reads, yields one record per CDR3 protein. The sample shows about 130,000 distinct CDR3 sequences, more than 85% of them seen only once. Diagnostic criteria defined recently for definite or probable disease were met by the Susac syndrome patients. CDR1 is SGHDN, CDR2 FVKESK, per germline. CDR3 length: 11 residues. V was trimmed by 3 bases and J by 7 bases, leaving 6 bases between them. The TCR originated in a human donor with Susac syndrome. The genes are TRBV14 and TRBJ1-1; unclear D gene. The sequencing input was CD8+ T cells from PBMCs. CDR3 bases: TGTGCCAGCAGCCATTTGTATGAAGCTTTCTTT. Protein sequence: CASSHLYEAFF.